This record looks at one T cell receptor (beta chain) sequence and its context. The clone's antigen remains unknown. Per-base quality was not reported, and no clone a single base away is much larger than it. Preparation of the library involved the immunoSEQ multiplex PCR assay. For the multiplex PCR, a mixture combining 60 forward primers for TCR Vbeta segments and 13 reverse primers for TCR Jbeta segments was used. The CDR3 region of rearranged TCR beta genes was amplified from genomic DNA by a multiplex PCR assay. Amplified TCR beta libraries were sequenced as 87-base-pair reads on the Illumina HiSeq System. Regarding the original processing steps: In a later analysis, roughly 80 million unique TCR beta chains were counted across the roughly 670 repertoires, and roughly 11 million of these chains were shared by at least two donors. To remove PCR and sequencing errors, raw reads were error-corrected and collapsed into unique sequences using a nearest-neighbor algorithm that merged closely related sequences. V, D and J gene segments were assigned by aligning CDR3 sequences to IMGT reference sequences. Each retained sequence needed at least a six-nucleotide match to both a V gene segment and a J gene segment. Rearrangements were classified as productive when the CDR3 lacked stop codons and remained in frame with V and J, and all other rearrangements were classified as non-productive. Following IMGT convention, CDR3 was defined as the stretch from the second conserved V-encoded cysteine up to the conserved J-encoded phenylalanine. Sequences without an unambiguous match to a single V gene segment were excluded from the earlier analysis of a few hundred of the donors. In an earlier analysis of several hundred of the donors, V segments were called functional above 56.7% productive rearrangements and were called segregating when the between-donor standard deviation exceeded 5%. A statistical classification framework was built to diagnose cytomegalovirus status from the catalog of TCR beta chain sequences. A later analysis assigned V and J genes by comparing TCR nucleotide sequences with IMGT/GENE-DB human TR gene sequences. The TCRdist pipeline was used in a later analysis to assign CDR3 sequences and most-parsimonious VDJ recombination scenarios. In a later analysis, each TCR beta chain was defined by its CDR3 amino acid sequence together with its V-gene family, and reads lacking a unique V-gene family were excluded. In a later analysis, 450 to 600 highly shared, low-generation-probability nucleotide sequences were removed to address suspected cross-contamination and a sequencing artifact. For each public chain, a later analysis derived a clonal expansion index from normalized ranks of inferred template counts within each repertoire. A later analysis computed generation probabilities with a VDJ recombination model fitted to out-of-frame rearrangements, and checked the results against IGoR. Hypergeometric tests were used in a later analysis to score TCR-TCR, TCR-HLA and TCR-CMV co-occurrence, with a repertoire-size bias correction applied to the TCR pairs. In a later analysis, false discovery rates were estimated by permuting HLA or CMV assignments 20 times. A later analysis grouped co-occurring TCRs with DBSCAN, adding TCRdist sequence similarity when clustering within HLA-allele-positive subsets. Repertoires with fewer than 30,000 or more than 120,000 public chains, plus five repertoires with anomalous nucleotide sharing, were excluded from co-occurrence clustering. TCRdb re-hosts the immuneACCESS table, in-frame sequences only. Its copies lack some clones; in the studies checked, an unresolved V gene accounts for under half of them, and the cause for the rest is not known. Clonal size and the V and J genes are those of that table, whereas D and trimming came from the DNA. This sample gives 85,000 to 100,000 clones in total; 86% of them show up just once. Roughly 9.2% of the sample is taken by the ten largest.

The data originate from a study of cytomegalovirus exposure and HLA in healthy donors listed by TCRdb under 2017. Describing the broader study: An earlier analysis of a few hundred of the donors reported 276 Gb of sequence data and 95 million to 120 million unique TCR beta sequences obtained from roughly 170 million T cells. Among the roughly 400 genotyped donors, under 90% belonged to the genetic ancestry cluster associated with self-reported Caucasian donors. To predict cytomegalovirus infection status, the study brought together high-throughput TCR immunosequencing, statistical association of individual TCRs with disease status, and machine learning. Every repertoire in the discovery cohort had been generated on one and the same sequencing platform. HLA typing included class I and class II loci at four-digit resolution. The number of donors typed differed by locus, with roughly 629-640 for A, B, C, DRB1 and DQB1, around 520 for DQA1, over 600 for DPA1, and roughly 450 for DPB1. Donor age, sex, ethnicity and CMV serostatus were compiled alongside the repertoire data. To study patterns of TCR occurrence, a later analysis re-analyzed previously published TCR beta repertoires from 700 or so donors and added high-resolution HLA genotyping. A separate validation cohort of 100 to 150 different subjects was used in addition to the roughly 700-subject first cohort. Across some 400 genotyped donors of the cohort, an average of about 240,000 unique TCR beta nucleotide sequences per donor were sequenced, and roughly 20% of those sequences were non-productive. A later genetic analysis took genome-wide SNP genotypes for about three fifths of the roughly 670 donors and used that subset as a discovery cohort. About five DR-DQ haplotypes were treated as single units for association and clustering because of strong linkage in the cohort. The later analysis used no new phenotypic data to find candidate immune exposures, relying instead on TCR beta sequences and their occurrence across donors. The study profiled the T cell repertoires of about 640 subjects by immunosequencing and related them to cytomegalovirus serostatus. The study aimed to test whether signatures of past pathogen exposure could be identified by cataloging public T cell receptors. An earlier analysis of 587 of the donors used high-throughput TCR beta sequencing to judge whether each TCR beta V gene segment behaved as functional or pseudogenic. Around 320 gigabases of sequencing data and approximately 85 million unique TCR sequences were included in an early release covering around 650 HLA-typed donors. The study at large found these results: In vitro tests confirmed that a few of the cytomegalovirus-associated TCR beta chains recognize cytomegalovirus antigens. Roughly uniform sequencing depth across donors was assumed in presence/absence analyses, although this assumption may not hold. A later analysis found that TCR association rates varied across HLA loci, with DRB1 alleles showing the most associated TCRs and HLA-C alleles the fewest. Assigning TCR associations to individual alleles was difficult when HLA alleles, especially DR and DQ, strongly co-occurred. In an earlier analysis of about 600 of the donors, most TCR beta V segments appeared in productive rearrangements about 90% or about 30% of the time, broadly matching IMGT annotations. A cluster of highly shared sequence variants was judged likely to represent a technical artifact of the sequencing pipeline. Several of the top co-occurrence clusters appeared to be linked to parvovirus B19, influenza, CMV and Epstein-Barr virus, according to a later analysis. The study gave a list of roughly 150 TCR beta chains associated with cytomegalovirus. Correlated functional status among segregating V segments might be attributable to linkage disequilibrium, but an unknown experimental factor could not be ruled out. Because the 87-base-pair reads could not distinguish some IMGT-functional V segments, including TRBV6-2 and TRBV6-3, those segments were excluded. The classifier was reported to diagnose cytomegalovirus status with high specificity and sensitivity in both the original cohort and the validation cohort. Roughly 17 rarely observed V segments, including chromosome 9 orphons, were excluded from the earlier analysis of several hundred of the donors because counts were too low. This cohort had only TCR beta chains sequenced, and the lack of alpha or paired-chain data limited which features could be detected. While some public TCRs were present in many individuals, most TCR sequences turned up only very rarely across donors. Immune exposure information for the cohort was limited to CMV serostatus. Because some donors lacked HLA typing at each locus, the association tests relied only on the typed subset. In a later analysis, most CMV-associated TCR beta chains were found to appear HLA-restricted, with HLA associations seemingly driven largely by CMV exposure. In a later analysis, around 17,000 TCR beta sequences were associated with specific HLA alleles at a false discovery rate of 0.05. A later analysis found that HLA-associated TCR beta chains were more clonally expanded and had lower generation probabilities than equally common non-associated chains. The authors suggested that the approach could potentially be generalized to other disease states and immunological phenotypes. An association between a missense DCLRE1C variant and V-gene and J-gene trimming of TCR beta chains was found in a later genetic analysis and replicated in an independent cohort. According to a later genetic analysis, donors in an Asian-associated ancestry cluster had fewer N-insertions in productive TCRs than the approximately 700-donor mean. A further reported finding was that TCR beta sequences accurately predicted the HLA-A and HLA-B alleles for most subjects in the first cohort.

The cohort consisted of hundreds of healthy bone marrow donors. All cohort members were sampled while nominally healthy, although unrecorded immune exposures were likely present. The donor was CMV seropositive and was included in the group of some 290 seropositive cohort members. Each donor provided a peripheral blood sample, and peripheral blood mononuclear cells were used for TCR beta sequencing. The Qiagen DNeasy Blood Extraction Kit was used to extract genomic DNA from the blood cell samples. V trim: 4 bases; J trim: 2 bases; unmatched bases: 1. The CDR3 covers 13 residues, taking in both the cysteine and the phenylalanine. The DNA shown is the 39-base CDR3, in frame from base 1. As encoded in the germline V gene (reference sequence), CDR1 is SGHNT while CDR2 is YYREEE.

This clonotype was obtained from a young man in good health and CMV-seropositive. The chain uses TRBV5-4 and TRBJ2-5; 8 central nucleotides agree with TRBD1. Sequenced: PBMCs. CDR3 sequence: CASSRDRQETQYF. In nucleotide form, the sequence is TGTGCCAGCAGCCGGGACAGGCAAGAGACCCAGTACTTC.